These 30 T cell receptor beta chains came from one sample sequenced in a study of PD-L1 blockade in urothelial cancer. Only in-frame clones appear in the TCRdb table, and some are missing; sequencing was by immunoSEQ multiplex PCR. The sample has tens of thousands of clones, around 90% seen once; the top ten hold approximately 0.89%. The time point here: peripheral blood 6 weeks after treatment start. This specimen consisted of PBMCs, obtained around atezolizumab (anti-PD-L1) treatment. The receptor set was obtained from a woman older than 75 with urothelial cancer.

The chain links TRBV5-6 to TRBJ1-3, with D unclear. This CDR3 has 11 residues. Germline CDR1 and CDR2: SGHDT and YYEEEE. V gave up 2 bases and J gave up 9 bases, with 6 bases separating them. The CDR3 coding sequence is TGTGCCAGCAGCTTTTCGAGCACCATATATTTT. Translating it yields CASSFSSTIYF.

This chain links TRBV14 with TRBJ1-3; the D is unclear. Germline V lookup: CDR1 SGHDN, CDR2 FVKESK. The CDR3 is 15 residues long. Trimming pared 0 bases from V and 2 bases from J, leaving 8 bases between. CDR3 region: CASSQEGRPGNTIYF. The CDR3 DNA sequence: TGTGCCAGCAGCCAAGAGGGCAGGCCTGGAAACACCATATATTTT.

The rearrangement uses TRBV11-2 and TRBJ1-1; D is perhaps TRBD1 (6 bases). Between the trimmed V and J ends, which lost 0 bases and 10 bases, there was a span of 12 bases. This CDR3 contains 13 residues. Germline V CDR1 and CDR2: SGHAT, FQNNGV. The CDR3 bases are TGTGCCAGCAGCTTAGATCGGCAGGGGCGAGCTTTCTTT. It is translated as CASSLDRQGRAFF. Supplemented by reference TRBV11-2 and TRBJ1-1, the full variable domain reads EAGVAQSPRYKIIEKRQSVAFWCNPISGHATLYWYQQILGQGPKLLIQFQNNGVVDDSQLPKDRFSAERLKGVDSTLKIQPAKLEDSAVYLCASSLDRQGRAFFGQGTRLTVV.

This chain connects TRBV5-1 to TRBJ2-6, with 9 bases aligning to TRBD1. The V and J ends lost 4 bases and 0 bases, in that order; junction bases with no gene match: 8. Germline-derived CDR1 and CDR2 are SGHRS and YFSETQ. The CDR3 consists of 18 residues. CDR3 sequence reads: CASSRGTGTSSGANVLTF. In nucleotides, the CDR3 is TGCGCCAGCAGCCGCGGGACAGGGACCTCCTCTGGGGCCAACGTCCTGACTTTC.

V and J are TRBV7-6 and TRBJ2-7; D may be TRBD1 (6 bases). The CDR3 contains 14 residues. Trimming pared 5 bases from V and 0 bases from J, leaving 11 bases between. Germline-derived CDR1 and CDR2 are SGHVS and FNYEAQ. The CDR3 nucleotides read TGTGCCAGCAGCAGGGAGACAGGCTCCTACGAGCAGTACTTC. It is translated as CASSRETGSYEQYF.

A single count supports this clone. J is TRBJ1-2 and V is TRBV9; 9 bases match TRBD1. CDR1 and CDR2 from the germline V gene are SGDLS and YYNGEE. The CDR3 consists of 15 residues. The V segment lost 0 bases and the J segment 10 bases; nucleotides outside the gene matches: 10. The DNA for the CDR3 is TGTGCCAGCAGCGTAGGGATACAGGGGGCTTTTGTCTACACCTTC. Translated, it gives CASSVGIQGAFVYTF.

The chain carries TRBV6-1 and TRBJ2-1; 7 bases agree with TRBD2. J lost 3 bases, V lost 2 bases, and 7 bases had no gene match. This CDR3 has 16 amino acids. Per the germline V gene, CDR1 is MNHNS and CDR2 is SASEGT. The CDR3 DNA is TGTGCCAGCAGTGAACGGAGCGGGACGATCTACAATGAGCAGTTCTTC. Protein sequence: CASSERSGTIYNEQFF.

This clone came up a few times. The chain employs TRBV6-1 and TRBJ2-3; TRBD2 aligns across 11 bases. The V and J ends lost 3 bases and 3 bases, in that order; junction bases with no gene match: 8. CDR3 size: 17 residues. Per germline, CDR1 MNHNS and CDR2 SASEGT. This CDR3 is CASSDLLAGGPTDTQYF. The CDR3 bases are TGTGCCAGCAGTGACCTCTTAGCGGGAGGGCCTACAGATACGCAGTATTTT.

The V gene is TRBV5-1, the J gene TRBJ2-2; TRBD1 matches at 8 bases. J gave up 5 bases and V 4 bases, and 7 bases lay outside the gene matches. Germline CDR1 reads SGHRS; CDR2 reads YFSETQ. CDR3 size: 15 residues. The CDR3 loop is CASSTRTGRTGELFF. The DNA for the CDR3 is TGCGCCAGCAGCACCCGGACAGGGCGAACCGGGGAGCTGTTTTTT.

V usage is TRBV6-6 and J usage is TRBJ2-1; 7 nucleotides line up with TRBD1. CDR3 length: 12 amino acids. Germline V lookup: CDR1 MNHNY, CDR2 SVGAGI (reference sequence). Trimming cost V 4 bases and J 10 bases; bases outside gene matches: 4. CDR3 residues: CASSSRTGEQFF. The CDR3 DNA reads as TGTGCCAGCAGTTCCCGGACAGGAGAGCAGTTCTTC.

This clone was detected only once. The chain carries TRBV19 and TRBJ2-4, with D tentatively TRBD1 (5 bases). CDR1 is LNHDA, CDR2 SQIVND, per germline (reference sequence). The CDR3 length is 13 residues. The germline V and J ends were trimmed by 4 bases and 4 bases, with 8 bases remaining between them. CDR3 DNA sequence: TGTGCCAGTAGTAGGGGCGTAAAAAACATTCAGTACTTC. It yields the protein CASSRGVKNIQYF.

The CDR3 region has the DNA TGCGCCAGCAGCCCGACTAGCGGGGGACTGCAAGAGACCCAGTACTTC. This gives the protein CASSPTSGGLQETQYF. The chain joins TRBV5-1 to TRBJ2-5; 12 nucleotides align to TRBD2. Germline lookup yields CDR1 SGHRS and CDR2 YFSETQ. V lost 4 bases to trimming and J lost 2 bases; unmatched junction nucleotides: 6. This CDR3 comprises 16 residues.

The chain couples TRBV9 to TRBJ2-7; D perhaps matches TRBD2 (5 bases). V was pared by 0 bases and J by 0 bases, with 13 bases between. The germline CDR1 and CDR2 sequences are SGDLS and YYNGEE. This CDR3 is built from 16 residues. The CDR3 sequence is CASSVGVSASSYEQYF. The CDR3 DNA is TGTGCCAGCAGCGTAGGGGTTAGCGCGAGCTCCTACGAGCAGTACTTC.

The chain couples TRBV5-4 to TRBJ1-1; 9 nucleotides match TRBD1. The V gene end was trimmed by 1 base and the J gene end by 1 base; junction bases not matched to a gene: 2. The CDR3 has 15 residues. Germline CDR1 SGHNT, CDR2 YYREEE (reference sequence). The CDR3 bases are TGTGCCAGCAGCTTGCCACAGGGGGCGAACACTGAAGCTTTCTTT. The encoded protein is CASSLPQGANTEAFF.

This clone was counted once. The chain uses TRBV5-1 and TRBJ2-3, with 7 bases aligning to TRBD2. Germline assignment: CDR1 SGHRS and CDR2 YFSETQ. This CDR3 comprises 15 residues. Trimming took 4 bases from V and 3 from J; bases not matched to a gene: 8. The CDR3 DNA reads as TGCGCCAGCAGCAGCGCCACTAGCGTGACAGATACGCAGTATTTT. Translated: CASSSATSVTDTQYF.

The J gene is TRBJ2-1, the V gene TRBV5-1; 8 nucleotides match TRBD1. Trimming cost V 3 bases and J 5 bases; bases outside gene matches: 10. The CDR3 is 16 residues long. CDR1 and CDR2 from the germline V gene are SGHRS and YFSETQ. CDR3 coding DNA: TGCGCCAGCAGCTGGCAGGGGGCCCGCTTGGACAATGAGCAGTTCTTC. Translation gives CASSWQGARLDNEQFF.

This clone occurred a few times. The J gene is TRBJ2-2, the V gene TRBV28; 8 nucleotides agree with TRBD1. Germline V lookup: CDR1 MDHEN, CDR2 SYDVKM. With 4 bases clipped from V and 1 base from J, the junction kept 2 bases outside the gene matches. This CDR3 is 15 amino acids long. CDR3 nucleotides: TGTGCCAGCAGTTGGACAGGGTTGAACACCGGGGAGCTGTTTTTT. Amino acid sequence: CASSWTGLNTGELFF. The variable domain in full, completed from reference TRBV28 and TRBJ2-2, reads DVKVTQSSRYLVKRTGEKVFLECVQDMDHENMFWYRQDPGLGLRLIYFSYDVKMKEKGDIPEGYSVSREKKERFSLILESASTNQTSMYLCASSWTGLNTGELFFGEGSRLTVL.

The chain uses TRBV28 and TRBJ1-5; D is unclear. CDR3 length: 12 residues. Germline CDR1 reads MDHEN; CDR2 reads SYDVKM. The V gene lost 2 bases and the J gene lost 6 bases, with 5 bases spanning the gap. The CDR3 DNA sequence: TGTGCCAGCAGTTTAATGAGTCAGCCCCAGCATTTT. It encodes CASSLMSQPQHF.

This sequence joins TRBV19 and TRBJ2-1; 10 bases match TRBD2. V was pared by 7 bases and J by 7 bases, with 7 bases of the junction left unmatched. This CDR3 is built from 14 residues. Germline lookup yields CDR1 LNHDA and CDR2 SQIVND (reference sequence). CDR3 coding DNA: TGTGCCAGTACTCTAAGCGGGAGGGAAAATGAGCAGTTCTTC. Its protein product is CASTLSGRENEQFF.

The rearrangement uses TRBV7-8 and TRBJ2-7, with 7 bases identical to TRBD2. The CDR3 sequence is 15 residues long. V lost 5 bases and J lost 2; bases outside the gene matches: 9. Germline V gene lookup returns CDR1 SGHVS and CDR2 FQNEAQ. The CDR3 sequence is CASSRAGVVTYEQYF. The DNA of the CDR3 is TGTGCCAGCAGCAGGGCGGGAGTGGTAACCTACGAGCAGTACTTC.

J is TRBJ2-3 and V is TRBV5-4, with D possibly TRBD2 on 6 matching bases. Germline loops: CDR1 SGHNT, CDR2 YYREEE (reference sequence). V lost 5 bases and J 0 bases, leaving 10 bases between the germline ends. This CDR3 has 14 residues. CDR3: CASRAGSSTDTQYF. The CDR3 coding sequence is TGTGCCAGCAGGGCGGGGTCTAGCACAGATACGCAGTATTTT.

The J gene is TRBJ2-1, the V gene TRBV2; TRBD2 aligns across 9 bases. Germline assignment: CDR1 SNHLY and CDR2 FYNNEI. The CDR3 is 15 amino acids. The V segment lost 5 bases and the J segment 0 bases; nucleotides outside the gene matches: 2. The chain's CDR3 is CASSPTSGSYNEQFF. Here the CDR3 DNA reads TGTGCCAGCAGTCCGACTAGCGGCTCCTACAATGAGCAGTTCTTC.

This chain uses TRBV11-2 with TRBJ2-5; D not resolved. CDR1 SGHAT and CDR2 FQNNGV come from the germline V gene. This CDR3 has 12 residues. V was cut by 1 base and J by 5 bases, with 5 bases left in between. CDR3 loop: CASSLGLETQYF. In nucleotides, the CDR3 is TGTGCCAGCAGCTTAGGACTTGAGACCCAGTACTTC.

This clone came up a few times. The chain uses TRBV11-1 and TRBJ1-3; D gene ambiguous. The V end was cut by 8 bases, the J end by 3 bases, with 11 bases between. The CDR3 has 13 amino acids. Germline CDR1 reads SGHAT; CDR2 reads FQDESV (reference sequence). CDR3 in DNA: TGTGCCAGCGCGCCTTCAATTGGAAACACCATATATTTT. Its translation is CASAPSIGNTIYF.

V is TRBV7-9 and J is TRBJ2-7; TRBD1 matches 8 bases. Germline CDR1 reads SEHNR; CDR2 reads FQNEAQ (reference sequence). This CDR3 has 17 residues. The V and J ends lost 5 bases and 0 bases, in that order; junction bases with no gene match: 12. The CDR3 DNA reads TGTGCCAGCAGCCGGACGGGTCGGGACAGGTACTCCTACGAGCAGTACTTC. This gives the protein CASSRTGRDRYSYEQYF.

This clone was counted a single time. This chain's CDR3 is CASSLAVDQPQHF. CDR3 in DNA: TGTGCCAGCTCCCTAGCGGTTGATCAGCCCCAGCATTTT. V and J are TRBV18 and TRBJ1-5; D uncertain. This CDR3 is built from 13 residues. The germline V gene encodes CDR1 KGHSH and CDR2 LQKENI. Deletions cut 6 bases from V and 5 bases from J, with 11 bases between.

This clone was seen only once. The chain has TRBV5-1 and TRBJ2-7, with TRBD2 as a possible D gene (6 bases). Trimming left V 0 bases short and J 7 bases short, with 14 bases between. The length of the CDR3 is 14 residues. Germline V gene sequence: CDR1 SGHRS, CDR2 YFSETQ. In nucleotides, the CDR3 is TGCGCCAGCAGCTTGGCCCATCAACGGGGGGAGCAGTACTTC. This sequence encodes CASSLAHQRGEQYF. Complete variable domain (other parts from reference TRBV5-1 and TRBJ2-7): KAGVTQTPRYLIKTRGQQVTLSCSPISGHRSVSWYQQTPGQGLQFLFEYFSETQRNKGNFPGRFSGRQFSNSRSEMNVSTLELGDSALYLCASSLAHQRGEQYFGPGTRLTVT.

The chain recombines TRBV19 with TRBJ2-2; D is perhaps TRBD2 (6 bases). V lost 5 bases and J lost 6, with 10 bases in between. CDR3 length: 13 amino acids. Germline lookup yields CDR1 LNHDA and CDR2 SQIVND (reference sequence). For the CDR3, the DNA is TGTGCCAGTAGTCTTTGGGGGGCCGGGGAGCTGTTTTTT. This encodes CASSLWGAGELFF. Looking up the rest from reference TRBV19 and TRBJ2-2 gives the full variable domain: DGGITQSPKYLFRKEGQNVTLSCEQNLNHDAMYWYRQDPGQGLRLIYYSQIVNDFQKGDIAEGYSVSREKKESFPLTVTSAQKNPTAFYLCASSLWGAGELFFGEGSRLTVL.

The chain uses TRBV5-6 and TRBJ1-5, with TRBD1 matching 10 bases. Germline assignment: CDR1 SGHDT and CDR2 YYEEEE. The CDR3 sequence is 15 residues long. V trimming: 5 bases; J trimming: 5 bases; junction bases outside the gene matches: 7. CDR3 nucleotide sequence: TGTGCCAGCAGTTCGGGACAGGGGATCGATCAGCCCCAGCATTTT. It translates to CASSSGQGIDQPQHF.

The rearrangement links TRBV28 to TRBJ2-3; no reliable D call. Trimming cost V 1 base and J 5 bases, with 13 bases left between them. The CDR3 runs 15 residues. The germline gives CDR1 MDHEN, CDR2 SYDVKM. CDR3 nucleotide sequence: TGTGCCAGCAGTTTATACCAGGTCGCTGGAGATACGCAGTATTTT. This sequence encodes CASSLYQVAGDTQYF. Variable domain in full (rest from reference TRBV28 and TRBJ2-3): DVKVTQSSRYLVKRTGEKVFLECVQDMDHENMFWYRQDPGLGLRLIYFSYDVKMKEKGDIPEGYSVSREKKERFSLILESASTNQTSMYLCASSLYQVAGDTQYFGPGTRLTVL.